This T cell receptor (beta chain) came from a study of OX40 agonist ivuxolimab in advanced cancers. Study-wide context: The patients got ivuxolimab, which is an agonistic anti-OX40 (CD134) antibody. Study results and caveats: At 0.1 to 3.0 mg/kg and by week 6, CD4+ and CD8+ T cells in the blood had expanded clonally. Nonresponders included some who also had low normalized T-cell clonal expansion.

TCRdb's copy holds only in-frame clones and misses some; the assay was immunoSEQ multiplex PCR. The sample yields tens of thousands of clones, roughly 85% seen once. CDR1 and CDR2 (germline): SGHRS, YFSETQ. Trimming cost V 2 bases and J 6 bases, with 11 bases left between them. There are 13 residues in the CDR3. In the case of this clone: Its antigen is still unknown.

This receptor was identified in an adult with an advanced solid tumor such as melanoma, head and neck, liver or kidney cancer. J is TRBJ1-2 and V is TRBV5-1, with a weak D call TRBD1 (6 bases). Sequencing used CD4+ or CD8+ T cells sorted from blood, obtained in a trial of the OX40 agonist ivuxolimab. The CDR3, as DNA: TGCGCCAGCAGCTTTATCTCAGGGGATGGCTACACCTTC. It is translated as CASSFISGDGYTF. The whole variable domain, remainder taken from reference TRBV5-1 and TRBJ1-2, is KAGVTQTPRYLIKTRGQQVTLSCSPISGHRSVSWYQQTPGQGLQFLFEYFSETQRNKGNFPGRFSGRQFSNSRSEMNVSTLELGDSALYLCASSFISGDGYTFGSGTRLTVV.